These 2 T cell receptor beta chains came from one sample sequenced in a study of cytomegalovirus exposure and HLA in healthy donors. The PCR contained 60 Vbeta and 13 Jbeta primers. TCRdb keeps only in-frame clones here, not all; method: immunoSEQ multiplex PCR. The sample carries around 150,000 clones, around 90% recorded once. Sequencing used PBMCs. The receptors stem from a woman in her twenties or thirties in good health and CMV-seronegative.

The V gene is TRBV5-1, the J gene TRBJ1-2; 7 positions agree with TRBD1. The CDR3 runs to 12 residues. The J segment lost 5 bases and the V segment lost 5 bases, leaving 3 bases of the junction unmatched. Germline V gene sequence: CDR1 SGHRS, CDR2 YFSETQ. The CDR3 reads CASRDRVYGYTF. DNA of the CDR3: TGCGCCAGCAGAGACAGGGTATATGGCTACACCTTC.

The rearrangement uses TRBV7-6 and TRBJ1-1; the match to TRBD1 covers 7 bases. The CDR3 has 14 amino acids. V was clipped by 4 bases and J by 6 bases; unmatched bases: 8. CDR1 SGHVS and CDR2 FNYEAQ come from the germline V gene. DNA of the CDR3: TGTGCCAGCAGCTCCTTCCAACAGGGGCCTGAAGCTTTCTTT. This encodes CASSSFQQGPEAFF. The full variable domain, completed using reference TRBV7-6 and TRBJ1-1, is GAGVSQSPRYKVTKRGQDVALRCDPISGHVSLYWYRQALGQGPEFLTYFNYEAQQDKSGLPNDRFSAERPEGSISTLTIQRTEQRDSAMYRCASSSFQQGPEAFFGQGTRLTVV.